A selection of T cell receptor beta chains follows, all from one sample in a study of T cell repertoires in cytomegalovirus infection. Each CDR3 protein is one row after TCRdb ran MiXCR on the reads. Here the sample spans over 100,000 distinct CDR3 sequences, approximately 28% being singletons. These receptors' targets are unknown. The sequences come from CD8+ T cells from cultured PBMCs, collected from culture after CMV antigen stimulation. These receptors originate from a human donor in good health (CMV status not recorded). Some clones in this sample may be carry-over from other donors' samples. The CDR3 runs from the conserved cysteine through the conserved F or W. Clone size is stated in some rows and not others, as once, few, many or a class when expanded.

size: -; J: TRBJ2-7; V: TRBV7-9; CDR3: CASSPPITAAYEQYF
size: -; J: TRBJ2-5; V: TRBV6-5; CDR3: CASSYSIGEETQYF
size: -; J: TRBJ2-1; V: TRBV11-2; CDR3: CASSFRDREHDEQFF
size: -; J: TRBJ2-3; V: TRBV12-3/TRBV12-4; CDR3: CASARATSGATDTQYF
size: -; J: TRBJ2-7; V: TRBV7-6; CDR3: CASSPDRVPGEQYF
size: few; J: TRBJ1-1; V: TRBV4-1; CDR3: CASSQAENGNTEAFF
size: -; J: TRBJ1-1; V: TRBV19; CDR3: CASTPAGGGTEAFF
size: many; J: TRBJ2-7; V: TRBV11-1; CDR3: CASSLVAFSYEQYF
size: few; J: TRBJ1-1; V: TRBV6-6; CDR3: CASIYYPGGTVNTEAFF
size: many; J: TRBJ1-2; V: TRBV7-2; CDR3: CATARDRSFYGYTF
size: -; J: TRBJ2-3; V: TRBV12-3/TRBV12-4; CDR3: CASSQLQGLPTDTQYF
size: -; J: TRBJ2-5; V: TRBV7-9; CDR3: CASSLGIGETQYF
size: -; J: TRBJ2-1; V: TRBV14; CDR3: CASSLQAYNEQFF
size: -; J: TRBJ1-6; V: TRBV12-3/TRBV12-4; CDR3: CASSKEGWGKVSPLHF
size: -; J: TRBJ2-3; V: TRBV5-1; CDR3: CASSQGPQRGADTDTQYF
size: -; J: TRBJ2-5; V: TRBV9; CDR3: CASSVFGDREETQYF
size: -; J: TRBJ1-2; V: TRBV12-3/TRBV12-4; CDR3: CASSSRGDYGYTF
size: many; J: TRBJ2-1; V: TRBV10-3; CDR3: CAISDPRQGRNDEQFF
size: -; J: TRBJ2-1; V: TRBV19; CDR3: CASSIGAGGGNEQFF
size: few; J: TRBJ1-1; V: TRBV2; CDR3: CASSETGANLNTEAFF
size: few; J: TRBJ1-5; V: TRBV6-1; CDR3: CASRPDSYLLNQPQHF
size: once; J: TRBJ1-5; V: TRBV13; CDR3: CASSLGAGASQPQHF
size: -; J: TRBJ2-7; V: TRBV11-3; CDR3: CASSPGTGDLLPLEQYF
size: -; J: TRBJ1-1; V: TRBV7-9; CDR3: CASSTWTGPDAFF
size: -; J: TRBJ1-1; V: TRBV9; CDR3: CASSKDRARTEAFF
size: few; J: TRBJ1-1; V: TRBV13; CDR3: CASSWLGAMNTEAFF
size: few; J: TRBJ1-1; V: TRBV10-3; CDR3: CAISEWVGESNTEAFF
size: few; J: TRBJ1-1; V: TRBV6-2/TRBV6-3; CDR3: CASSYVNTEAFF
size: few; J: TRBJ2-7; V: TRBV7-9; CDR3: CASSGGLAGYEQYF
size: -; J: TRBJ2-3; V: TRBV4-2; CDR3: CASSQAAGTSGTDTQYF
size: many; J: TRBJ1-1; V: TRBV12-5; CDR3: CASGLEWNTEAFF
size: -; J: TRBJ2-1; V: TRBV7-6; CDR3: CASSSGGGFGYNEQFF
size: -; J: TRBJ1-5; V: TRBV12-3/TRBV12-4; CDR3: CASSSGAGGPQHF
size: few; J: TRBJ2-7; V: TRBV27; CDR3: CASSRGLAGEQYF
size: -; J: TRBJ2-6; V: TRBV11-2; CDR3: CASSLAGQGAGDGANVLTF
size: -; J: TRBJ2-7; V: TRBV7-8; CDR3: CASSLGLADTSYEQYF
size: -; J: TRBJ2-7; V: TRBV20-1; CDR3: CSARTTGRYEQYF
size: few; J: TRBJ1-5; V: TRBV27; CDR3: CASSYGGEQPQHF
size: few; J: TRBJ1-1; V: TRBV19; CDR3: CASSLRAGWTTEAFF
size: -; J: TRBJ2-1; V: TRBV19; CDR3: CASSIGGGAANEQFF
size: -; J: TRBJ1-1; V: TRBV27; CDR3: CASSFSGSGDTEAFF
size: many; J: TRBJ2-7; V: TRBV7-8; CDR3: CASSLRTGEQYF
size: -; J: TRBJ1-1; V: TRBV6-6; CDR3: CASSYPLRDVTEAFF
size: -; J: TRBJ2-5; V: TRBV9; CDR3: CASSAGQGHQETQYF
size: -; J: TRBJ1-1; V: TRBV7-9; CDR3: CASSLVPTEAFF
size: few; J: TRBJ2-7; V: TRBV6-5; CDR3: CASRKDTDSYEQYF
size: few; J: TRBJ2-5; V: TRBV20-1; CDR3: CSAPERTSGKETQYF
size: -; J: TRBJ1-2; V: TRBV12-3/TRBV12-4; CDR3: CASREVPGDLYGYTF
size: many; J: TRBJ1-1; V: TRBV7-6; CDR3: CASSLGGRGRTEAFF
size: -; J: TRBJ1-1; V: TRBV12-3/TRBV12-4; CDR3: CASSLEGHTEAFF
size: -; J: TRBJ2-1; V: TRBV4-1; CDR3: CASSQEAGSSYNEQFF
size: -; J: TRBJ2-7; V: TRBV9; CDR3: CASSVLDRVDYEQYF
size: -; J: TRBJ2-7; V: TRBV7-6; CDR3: CASSLTQSYYEQYF